Each of the 16 T cell receptor beta chains below was sequenced from the same sample in a study of cytomegalovirus exposure and HLA in healthy donors. A multiplex PCR was run with 60 Vbeta primers and 13 Jbeta primers. Generated by immunoSEQ multiplex PCR, the TCRdb table keeps only in-frame clones and is missing some. The specimen's table records about 140,000 clones. The material sequenced was PBMCs. These receptors originate from a woman between 18 and 30 years old in good health and CMV-seronegative.

The chain couples TRBV4-1 to TRBJ1-4, with 9 positions matching TRBD1. CDR1 is MGHRA and CDR2 is YSYEKL in the germline V gene. The CDR3 has 16 residues. J gave up 4 bases and V 1 base, and 4 bases lay outside the gene matches. The CDR3 nucleotides are TGCGCCAGCAGCCAAGCGGGGGACAGGGTTAATGAAAAACTGTTTTTT. It encodes CASSQAGDRVNEKLFF.

As regards this clone: Other nucleotide sequences in the sample specify the same CDR3. The V gene is TRBV5-1, the J gene TRBJ2-3, with 7 bases matching TRBD1. Germline loops: CDR1 SGHRS, CDR2 YFSETQ. V was clipped by 2 bases and J by 1 base; unmatched bases: 1. This CDR3 is built from 14 residues. The CDR3 reads CASSFGQGTDTQYF. The DNA for the CDR3 is TGCGCCAGCAGCTTCGGACAGGGCACAGATACGCAGTATTTT.

The chain combines TRBV6-6 with TRBJ1-5; possible D gene TRBD1, 5 bases. This CDR3 spans 12 amino acids. The V gene lost 8 bases and the J gene lost 4 bases, with 9 bases spanning the gap. Per germline, CDR1 MNHNY and CDR2 SVGAGI (reference sequence). CDR3 region: CASAGGNQPQHF. The CDR3 DNA reads as TGTGCCAGCGCCGGGGGGAATCAGCCCCAGCATTTT.

J is TRBJ2-5 and V is TRBV5-4; a possible D gene is TRBD2 (6 bases). The CDR3 has 13 residues. Per germline, CDR1 SGHNT and CDR2 YYREEE (reference sequence). The ends were cut back, 1 base at V and 4 bases at J, with 8 bases in the middle. CDR3 sequence (DNA): TGTGCCAGCAGCTTGTCGGGAGTAGAGACCCAGTACTTC. Its translation is CASSLSGVETQYF.

V usage is TRBV30 and J usage is TRBJ1-3; D not certain. The germline V gene encodes CDR1 GTSNPN and CDR2 SVGIG (reference sequence). The germline V and J ends were trimmed by 0 bases and 8 bases, with 8 bases remaining between them. CDR3 length equals 12 residues. CDR3 region: CAWSVSADTIYF. CDR3 DNA: TGTGCCTGGAGTGTGTCGGCGGACACCATATATTTT.

Turning to this clone: Germline and junction disagree at one end, which may indicate a read error. The V and J genes are TRBV7-3 and TRBJ1-2; D unclear. The CDR3 has 13 amino acids. Germline loops: CDR1 SGHTA, CDR2 FQGTGA. CDR3 nucleotides: TGTGCCAGCAGCCTAACGGCGGAGGGTGGCTACACCTTC. This translates into CASSLTAEGGYTF. Full variable domain (remainder filled in from reference TRBV7-3 and TRBJ1-2): GAGVSQTPSNKVTEKGKYVELRCDPISGHTALYWYRQSLGQGPEFLIYFQGTGAADDSGLPNDRFFAVRPEGSVSTLKIQRTERGDSAVYLCASSLTAEGGYTFGSGTRLTVV.

The chain employs TRBV28 and TRBJ2-1, with 9 bases fitting TRBD1. The CDR3 is 16 residues long. Trimming took 4 bases from V and 6 from J; bases not matched to a gene: 10. Germline V CDR1 and CDR2: MDHEN, SYDVKM. The CDR3 protein is CASSSGQGWTINEQFF. CDR3 nucleotides: TGTGCCAGCAGTTCCGGACAGGGGTGGACTATCAATGAGCAGTTCTTC.

This rearrangement joins TRBV6-1 to TRBJ2-3; 10 bases fit TRBD2. The V gene's germline CDR1 is MNHNS and CDR2 SASEGT. V was clipped by 1 base and J by 4 bases; unmatched bases: 8. The CDR3 length is 17 residues. CDR3 in amino acids: CASSEGNSGRAADTQYF. DNA for the CDR3: TGTGCCAGCAGTGAAGGGAACAGCGGGAGGGCCGCAGATACGCAGTATTTT.

The chain carries TRBV11-2 and TRBJ2-5; a weak D match, TRBD2 (6 bases). The CDR3 loop spans 16 amino acids. The germline V gene encodes CDR1 SGHAT and CDR2 FQNNGV. The V and J ends lost 5 bases and 2 bases respectively, with 18 bases between them. The chain's CDR3 is CASSPRSPGEQETQYF. Here the CDR3 DNA reads TGTGCCAGCAGCCCTCGGAGCCCGGGAGAACAAGAGACCCAGTACTTC.

V and J are TRBV25-1 and TRBJ1-3, with a possible D match to TRBD1 (6 bases). Trimming removed 3 bases from V and 3 bases from J, with 15 bases in between. Germline assignment: CDR1 MGHDK and CDR2 SYGVNS. The CDR3 contains 16 residues. The CDR3 is CASSESRGAYGNTIYF. The DNA of the CDR3 is TGTGCCAGCAGTGAGAGCAGGGGCGCATATGGAAACACCATATATTTT.

The chain couples TRBV7-9 to TRBJ2-2; TRBD1 agrees at 7 bases. Losses at the gene ends were 4 bases for V and 2 bases for J; bases not matched to a gene: 4. CDR1 is SEHNR and CDR2 is FQNEAQ in the germline V gene (reference sequence). The CDR3 sequence is 15 residues long. The chain's CDR3 is CASSSDRANTGELFF. DNA of the CDR3: TGTGCCAGCAGCTCCGACAGGGCTAACACCGGGGAGCTGTTTTTT.

The V gene is TRBV5-1, the J gene TRBJ2-1; 9 bases fit TRBD2. This CDR3 region has 14 residues. CDR1 and CDR2 from the germline V gene are SGHRS and YFSETQ. The J segment lost 7 bases and the V segment lost 5 bases, leaving 7 bases of the junction unmatched. The CDR3 protein is CASRLAGEGNEQFF. The CDR3 DNA follows: TGCGCCAGCAGATTAGCGGGAGAGGGTAATGAGCAGTTCTTC. The entire variable domain, with the rest obtained from reference TRBV5-1 and TRBJ2-1, is as follows: KAGVTQTPRYLIKTRGQQVTLSCSPISGHRSVSWYQQTPGQGLQFLFEYFSETQRNKGNFPGRFSGRQFSNSRSEMNVSTLELGDSALYLCASRLAGEGNEQFFGPGTRLTVL.

A remark on this clone: One end of the junction varies from germline; a read error may be responsible. The genes are TRBV6-5 and TRBJ2-3; D is possibly TRBD1 (5 bases). CDR1 MNHEY and CDR2 SVGAGI come from the germline V gene. The CDR3 runs to 13 residues. CDR3 coding DNA: TGTGCCAGCATCGAGACAGCCACAGATGCGCAGTATTTT. Its translation is CASIETATDAQYF.

The chain carries TRBV5-1 and TRBJ2-2; D is unclear. This CDR3 has 17 residues. V dropped 1 base and J dropped 0 bases, with 13 bases sitting between them. The V gene's germline CDR1 is SGHRS and CDR2 YFSETQ. CDR3 loop: CASSLLTGSSNTGELFF. The CDR3 nucleotides read TGCGCCAGCAGCTTGCTGACGGGTTCCTCGAACACCGGGGAGCTGTTTTTT. The whole variable domain, filled in from reference TRBV5-1 and TRBJ2-2, reads KAGVTQTPRYLIKTRGQQVTLSCSPISGHRSVSWYQQTPGQGLQFLFEYFSETQRNKGNFPGRFSGRQFSNSRSEMNVSTLELGDSALYLCASSLLTGSSNTGELFFGEGSRLTVL.

The rearrangement joins TRBV4-1 to TRBJ1-1; unclear D gene. The CDR3 is 13 residues long. The V end was cut by 2 bases, the J end by 5 bases, with 9 bases between. Germline-derived CDR1 and CDR2 are MGHRA and YSYEKL. CDR3 DNA: TGCGCCAGCAGCCAAAACCTCCTAACTGAAGCTTTCTTT. Its protein product is CASSQNLLTEAFF.

This sequence joins TRBV18 and TRBJ1-2, with D possibly being TRBD1 (6 bases). CDR3 length: 14 residues. V lost 3 bases, J lost 2 bases, and 10 bases lay in between. The germline CDR1 and CDR2 sequences are KGHSH and LQKENI. The CDR3 loop reads CASSPSGQNYGYTF. The CDR3 DNA is TGTGCCAGCTCACCGTCCGGACAGAACTATGGCTACACCTTC.